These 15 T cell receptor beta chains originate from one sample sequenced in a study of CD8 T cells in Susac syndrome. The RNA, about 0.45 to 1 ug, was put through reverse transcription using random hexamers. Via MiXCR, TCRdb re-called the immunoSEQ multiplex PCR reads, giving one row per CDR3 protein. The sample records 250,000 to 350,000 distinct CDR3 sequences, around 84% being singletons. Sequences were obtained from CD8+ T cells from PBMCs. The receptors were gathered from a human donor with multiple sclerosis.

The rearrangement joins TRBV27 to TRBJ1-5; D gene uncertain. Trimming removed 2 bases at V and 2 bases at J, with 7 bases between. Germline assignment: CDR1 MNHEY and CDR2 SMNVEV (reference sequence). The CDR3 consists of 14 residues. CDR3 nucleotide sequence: TGTGCCAGCAGTTTAAAATGGGGCAATCAGCCCCAGCATTTT. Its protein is CASSLKWGNQPQHF.

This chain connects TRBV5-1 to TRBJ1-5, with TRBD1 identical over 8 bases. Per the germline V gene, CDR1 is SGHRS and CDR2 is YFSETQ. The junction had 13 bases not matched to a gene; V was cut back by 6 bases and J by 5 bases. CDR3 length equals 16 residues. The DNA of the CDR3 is TGCGCCAGCAACAGACCGGGACAGGAATTCTATCAGCCCCAGCATTTT. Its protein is CASNRPGQEFYQPQHF.

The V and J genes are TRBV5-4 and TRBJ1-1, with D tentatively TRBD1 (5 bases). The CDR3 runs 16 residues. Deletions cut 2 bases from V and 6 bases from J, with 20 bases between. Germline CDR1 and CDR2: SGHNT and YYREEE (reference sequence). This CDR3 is CASSFHRTWGGSEAFF. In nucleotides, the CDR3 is TGTGCCAGCAGCTTCCACAGGACCTGGGGTGGGTCTGAAGCTTTCTTT.

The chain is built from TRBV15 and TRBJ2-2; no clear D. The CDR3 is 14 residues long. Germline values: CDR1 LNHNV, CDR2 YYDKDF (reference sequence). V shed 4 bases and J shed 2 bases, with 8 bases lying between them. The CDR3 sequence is CATSTALNTGELFF. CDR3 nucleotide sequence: TGTGCCACCAGCACGGCTCTCAACACCGGGGAGCTGTTTTTT.

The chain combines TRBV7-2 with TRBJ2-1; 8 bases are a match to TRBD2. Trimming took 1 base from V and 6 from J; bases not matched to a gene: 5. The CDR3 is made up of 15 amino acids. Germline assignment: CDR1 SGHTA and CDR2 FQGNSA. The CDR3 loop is CASSLGPAGVNEQFF. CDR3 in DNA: TGTGCCAGCAGCTTAGGACCAGCGGGAGTCAATGAGCAGTTCTTC.

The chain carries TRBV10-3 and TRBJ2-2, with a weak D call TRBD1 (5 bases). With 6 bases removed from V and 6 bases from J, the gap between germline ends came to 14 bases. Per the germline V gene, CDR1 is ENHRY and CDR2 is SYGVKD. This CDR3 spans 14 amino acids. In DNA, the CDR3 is TGTGCCATCAGGAATACAGACAGTCCCGGGGAGCTGTTTTTT. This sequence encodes CAIRNTDSPGELFF.

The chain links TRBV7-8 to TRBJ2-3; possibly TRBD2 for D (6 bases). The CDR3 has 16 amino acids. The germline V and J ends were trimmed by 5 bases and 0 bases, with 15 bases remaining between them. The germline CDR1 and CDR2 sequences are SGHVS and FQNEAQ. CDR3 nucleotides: TGTGCCAGCAGCCCCCGGGCGGGGTATAGCACAGATACGCAGTATTTT. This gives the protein CASSPRAGYSTDTQYF.

The CDR3 is CASSVALSGRNSGANVLTF. DNA for the CDR3: TGTGCCAGCAGCGTAGCTCTCAGCGGACGCAACTCTGGGGCCAACGTCCTGACTTTC. This chain uses TRBV9 with TRBJ2-6; perhaps TRBD2 as D (5 bases). Germline V gives CDR1 SGDLS, CDR2 YYNGEE. The germline V and J ends were trimmed by 0 bases and 0 bases, with 16 bases remaining between them. The CDR3 sequence is 19 residues long.

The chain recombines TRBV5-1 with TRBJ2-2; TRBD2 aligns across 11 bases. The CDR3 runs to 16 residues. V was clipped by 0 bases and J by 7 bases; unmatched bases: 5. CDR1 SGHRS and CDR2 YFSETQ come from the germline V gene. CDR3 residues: CASSLGLAGIDGELFF. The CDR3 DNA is TGCGCCAGCAGCTTGGGACTAGCGGGAATCGACGGGGAGCTGTTTTTT.

In DNA form, the CDR3 reads TGTGCCAGCAGCTTAACCGAGGGACACGGTGAAGCTTTCTTT. Translated: CASSLTEGHGEAFF. This chain connects TRBV7-9 to TRBJ1-1, with a weak D call TRBD1 (6 bases). Germline-derived CDR1 and CDR2 are SEHNR and FQNEAQ (reference sequence). Trimming pared 2 bases from V and 7 bases from J, leaving 14 bases between. This CDR3 has 14 residues.

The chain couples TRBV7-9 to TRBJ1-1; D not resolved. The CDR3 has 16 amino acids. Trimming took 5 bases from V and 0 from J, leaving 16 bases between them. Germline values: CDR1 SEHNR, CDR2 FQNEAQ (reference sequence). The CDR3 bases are TGTGCCAGCAGCCCGCTCCGGGGTTCGATGAACACTGAAGCTTTCTTT. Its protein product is CASSPLRGSMNTEAFF.

The CDR3 DNA reads as TGTGCCAGCAGCTCAACCGGGACAGATGCCAAAAACATTCAGTACTTC. Amino acids: CASSSTGTDAKNIQYF. The chain combines TRBV7-9 with TRBJ2-4; TRBD1 aligns across 7 bases. CDR1 is SEHNR and CDR2 is FQNEAQ in the germline V gene (reference sequence). Unmatched junction bases numbered 7, after V lost 4 bases and J lost 1 base. CDR3 length: 16 residues.

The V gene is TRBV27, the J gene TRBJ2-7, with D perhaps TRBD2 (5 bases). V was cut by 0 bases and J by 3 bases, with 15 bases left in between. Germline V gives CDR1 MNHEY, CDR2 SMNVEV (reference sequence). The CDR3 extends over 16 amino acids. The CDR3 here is CASSLSAHLAGYEQYF. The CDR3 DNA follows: TGTGCCAGCAGTTTATCAGCCCACCTCGCGGGCTACGAGCAGTACTTC.

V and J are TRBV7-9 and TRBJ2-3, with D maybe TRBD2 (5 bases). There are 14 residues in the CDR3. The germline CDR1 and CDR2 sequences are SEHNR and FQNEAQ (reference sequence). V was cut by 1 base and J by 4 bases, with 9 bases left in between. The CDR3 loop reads CASSLVDGADTQYF. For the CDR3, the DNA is TGTGCCAGCAGCTTAGTGGACGGGGCAGATACGCAGTATTTT.

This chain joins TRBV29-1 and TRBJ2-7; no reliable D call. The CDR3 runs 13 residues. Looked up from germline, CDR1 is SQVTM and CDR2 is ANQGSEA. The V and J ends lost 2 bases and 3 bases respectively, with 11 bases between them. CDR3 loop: CSVESGDNYEQYF. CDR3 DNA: TGCAGCGTTGAATCTGGGGATAACTACGAGCAGTACTTC.